The 29 T cell receptor beta chains below all came from one sample that was sequenced in a study of T cell responses to AZD1222 COVID-19 vaccine. The repertoire was sequenced with immunoSEQ multiplex PCR; TCRdb's copy has only in-frame clones and lacks some. The table includes fewer than 110,000 clones, about 93% detected once. The sequences come from peripheral blood, collected 28 days after the second AZD1222 dose. The source of these receptors is an adult who received the AZD1222 COVID-19 vaccine.

The chain carries TRBV4-3 and TRBJ1-1; TRBD1 matches 8 bases. Germline V gives CDR1 LGHNA, CDR2 YSLEER. The junction had 5 bases not matched to a gene; V was cut back by 6 bases and J by 5 bases. The CDR3 runs 13 residues. The DNA for the CDR3 is TGCGCCAGCAGAGGACAGGGAAGGACTGAAGCTTTCTTT. It translates to CASRGQGRTEAFF.

J is TRBJ2-7 and V is TRBV3-1 (or the pseudogene TRBV3-2); 10 nucleotides align to TRBD2. The germline gives CDR1 LGHDT, CDR2 YNNKEL (reference sequence). Germline trimming cut 5 bases from V and 7 bases from J; bases unmatched to any gene: 5. The CDR3 contains 13 residues. CDR3 coding DNA: TGTGCCAGCAGCAAGCGGGGGGGTTGGGAGCAGTACTTC. It specifies CASSKRGGWEQYF.

The genes are TRBV6-4 and TRBJ2-3; 9 nucleotides agree with TRBD2. V dropped 2 bases and J dropped 0; count of bases not matched to a gene: 3. Germline CDR1 MRHNA, CDR2 SNTAGT. The CDR3 runs 16 residues. In DNA, the CDR3 is TGTGCCAGCAGTGACGAAGCGGGGGGTAGCACAGATACGCAGTATTTT. Translated: CASSDEAGGSTDTQYF.

With respect to this clone: An end of the junction does not agree with germline; a read error may underlie this. The chain joins TRBV11-2 to TRBJ2-1, with D possibly being TRBD2 (5 bases). The CDR3 is made up of 12 amino acids. The germline V gene encodes CDR1 SGHAT and CDR2 FQNNGV. The CDR3 bases are TGTGCCAGCAGCTTAGATATAGAGGGCACGGTCTTC. Translating gives CASSLDIEGTVF.

This sequence joins TRBV28 and TRBJ2-1; D is perhaps TRBD1 or TRBD2 (5 bases each). CDR3 length: 14 residues. Trimming removed 6 bases from V and 3 bases from J, with 12 bases in between. Germline CDR1 reads MDHEN; CDR2 reads SYDVKM. In DNA form, the CDR3 reads TGTGCCAGCAGGGGACCCCAGCGCTACAATGAGCAGTTCTTC. Its protein is CASRGPQRYNEQFF.

The rearrangement uses TRBV28 and TRBJ2-7; a weak D match, TRBD2 (5 bases). The germline gives CDR1 MDHEN, CDR2 SYDVKM. V was trimmed by 5 bases and J by 3 bases, leaving 14 bases between them. This CDR3 region has 14 residues. The CDR3 region has the DNA TGTGCCAGCAGTCCGCCAGGAGGTTACTACGAGCAGTACTTC. It translates to CASSPPGGYYEQYF. Supplemented by reference TRBV28 and TRBJ2-7, the full variable domain reads DVKVTQSSRYLVKRTGEKVFLECVQDMDHENMFWYRQDPGLGLRLIYFSYDVKMKEKGDIPEGYSVSREKKERFSLILESASTNQTSMYLCASSPPGGYYEQYFGPGTRLTVT.

The genes are TRBV28 and TRBJ1-1; D is perhaps TRBD1 (5 bases). CDR1 is MDHEN and CDR2 is SYDVKM in the germline V gene. There are 13 residues in the CDR3. Trimming took 3 bases from V and 6 from J, leaving 11 bases between them. This chain's CDR3 is CASSLTVPPEAFF. CDR3 in DNA: TGTGCCAGCAGTTTGACAGTCCCCCCTGAAGCTTTCTTT. The whole variable domain, filled in from reference TRBV28 and TRBJ1-1, reads DVKVTQSSRYLVKRTGEKVFLECVQDMDHENMFWYRQDPGLGLRLIYFSYDVKMKEKGDIPEGYSVSREKKERFSLILESASTNQTSMYLCASSLTVPPEAFFGQGTRLTVV.

The rearrangement links TRBV5-1 to TRBJ1-5; 9 nucleotides align to TRBD1. The V gene's germline CDR1 is SGHRS and CDR2 YFSETQ. The CDR3 is made up of 15 amino acids. Unmatched junction bases numbered 4, after V lost 0 bases and J lost 6 bases. The CDR3 here is CASSLETGGSQPQHF. For the CDR3, the DNA is TGCGCCAGCAGCTTGGAGACAGGGGGTTCTCAGCCCCAGCATTTT.

V and J are TRBV5-4 and TRBJ1-1; D uncertain. Germline-derived CDR1 and CDR2 are SGHNT and YYREEE (reference sequence). The V end was cut by 5 bases, the J end by 6 bases, with 8 bases between. The CDR3 covers 11 residues. The CDR3: CASRLGPEAFF. As DNA, the CDR3 is TGTGCCAGCAGACTCGGACCTGAAGCTTTCTTT.

This clone was observed once. V usage is TRBV5-6 and J usage is TRBJ1-2; 7 bases line up with TRBD1. The CDR3 is 12 amino acids. The trim removed 4 bases at V and 8 bases at J, leaving 5 bases unmatched. In germline, CDR1 is SGHDT, CDR2 YYEEEE. In DNA form, the CDR3 reads TGTGCCAGCAGCATGACAGGGATAGGCTACACCTTC. Its translation: CASSMTGIGYTF.

This clone was seen more than once but under ten times. J is TRBJ2-7 and V is TRBV6-2 or TRBV6-3, with 9 bases matching TRBD2. The CDR3 spans 15 residues. V was clipped by 3 bases and J by 4 bases; unmatched bases: 7. Germline values: CDR1 MNHEY, CDR2 SVGEGT. The CDR3 protein is CASSYDPTSGYEQYF. The CDR3 DNA reads as TGTGCCAGCAGTTATGACCCAACTAGCGGGTACGAGCAGTACTTC.

This chain connects TRBV5-1 to TRBJ1-6; TRBD1 matches 8 bases. The J segment lost 7 bases and the V segment lost 1 base, leaving 4 bases of the junction unmatched. The CDR3 runs to 15 residues. CDR1 is SGHRS and CDR2 is YFSETQ in the germline V gene. The CDR3 coding sequence is TGCGCCAGCAGCTTGCAGGGGGCTGCGAATTCACCCCTCCACTTT. Protein product: CASSLQGAANSPLHF.

This clone appeared a single time. This sequence joins TRBV25-1 and TRBJ1-5, with unresolved D. Germline CDR1 is MGHDK and CDR2 is SYGVNS. The V gene lost 2 bases and the J gene lost 4 bases, with 6 bases spanning the gap. This CDR3 has 13 amino acids. DNA for the CDR3: TGTGCCAGCAGTGAACGGGGAAATCAGCCCCAGCATTTT. Encoded protein: CASSERGNQPQHF.

This chain joins TRBV5-4 and TRBJ2-2, with D perhaps matching TRBD2 (5 bases). The CDR3 is made up of 14 amino acids. V was cut by 5 bases and J by 6 bases, with 14 bases left in between. Germline values: CDR1 SGHNT, CDR2 YYREEE (reference sequence). For the CDR3, the DNA is TGTGCCAGCAGGCGCTTCGGGGAATCCGGGGAGCTGTTTTTT. Protein sequence: CASRRFGESGELFF.

The rearrangement links TRBV29-1 to TRBJ2-5, with D maybe TRBD2 (6 bases). CDR1 and CDR2 (germline): SQVTM, ANQGSEA. V was shortened by 8 bases and J by 1 base, with 14 bases between the two germline ends. The CDR3 is 13 amino acids. The CDR3: CSPNCGIQETQYF. The CDR3 DNA sequence: TGCAGCCCTAATTGCGGGATCCAAGAGACCCAGTACTTC.

The chain has TRBV4-1 and TRBJ2-7; D gene uncertain. Per germline, CDR1 MGHRA and CDR2 YSYEKL. V was pared by 0 bases and J by 3 bases, with 6 bases between. The CDR3 contains 13 residues. This CDR3 reads CASSQDGNYEQYF. CDR3 sequence (DNA): TGCGCCAGCAGCCAAGACGGCAACTACGAGCAGTACTTC.

The rearrangement joins TRBV29-1 to TRBJ2-1; 13 nucleotides line up with TRBD2. Unmatched junction bases numbered 13, after V lost 5 bases and J lost 0 bases. Germline loops: CDR1 SQVTM, CDR2 ANQGSEA. This CDR3 region has 19 residues. CDR3 DNA: TGCAGCGTTAAGTCCGCCGGGACTAGCGGGACCAGCTCCTACAATGAGCAGTTCTTC. Residues: CSVKSAGTSGTSSYNEQFF.

This chain joins TRBV3-1 (or the pseudogene TRBV3-2) and TRBJ1-2; 9 nucleotides match TRBD1. In germline, CDR1 is LGHDT, CDR2 YNNKEL (reference sequence). With V trimmed by 6 bases and J by 8 bases, 16 bases remained unmatched. The CDR3 contains 16 residues. The CDR3 protein is CASSHRRTGEFWGYTF. The CDR3 DNA follows: TGTGCCAGCAGTCACCGCCGGACAGGGGAATTCTGGGGCTACACCTTC.

This chain links TRBV9 with TRBJ2-7; 13 bases map to TRBD2. Trimming at V came to 0 bases and at J to 5 bases, leaving 8 bases not matched to a gene. CDR1 and CDR2 (germline): SGDLS, YYNGEE. The CDR3 sequence is 17 residues long. CDR3 nucleotide sequence: TGTGCCAGCAGCGTAGGGAGTCTTGGACTAGCGGGAGACGAGCAGTACTTC. Residues: CASSVGSLGLAGDEQYF. Combining the CDR3 with reference TRBV9 and TRBJ2-7 gives the whole variable domain DSGVTQTPKHLITATGQRVTLRCSPRSGDLSVYWYQQSLDQGLQFLIQYYNGEERAKGNILERFSAQQFPDLHSELNLSSLELGDSALYFCASSVGSLGLAGDEQYFGPGTRLTVT.

This clone was found once. This rearrangement joins TRBV12-3 or TRBV12-4 to TRBJ2-1; D not resolved. CDR3 length: 11 residues. Between the trimmed V and J ends, which lost 3 bases and 11 bases, there was a span of 8 bases. CDR3 protein: CASSFTAQQFF. The CDR3 region has the DNA TGTGCCAGCAGTTTTACGGCACAGCAGTTCTTC.

V gene TRBV7-9 combines with J gene TRBJ2-5; 13 bases line up with TRBD2. The germline CDR1 and CDR2 sequences are SEHNR and FQNEAQ (reference sequence). Germline trimming cut 5 bases from V and 5 bases from J; bases unmatched to any gene: 8. The CDR3 spans 16 residues. The CDR3, as DNA: TGTGCCAGCAGCAAGGTCGGGACTAGCGGGGAGGAGACCCAGTACTTC. Encoded protein: CASSKVGTSGEETQYF. The full variable domain, in which reference TRBV7-9 and TRBJ2-5 provide the parts outside the CDR3, is DTGVSQNPRHKITKRGQNVTFRCDPISEHNRLYWYRQTLGQGPEFLTYFQNEAQLEKSRLLSDRFSAERPKGSFSTLEIQRTEQGDSAMYLCASSKVGTSGEETQYFGPGTRLLVL.

This clone was detected once. This chain links TRBV7-9 with TRBJ1-1, with D perhaps TRBD1 (5 bases). V shed 5 bases and J shed 6 bases, with 10 bases lying between them. The CDR3 contains 12 residues. Germline lookup yields CDR1 SEHNR and CDR2 FQNEAQ (reference sequence). The CDR3 DNA is TGTGCCAGCAGCCGTTGGGGCCCTGAAGCTTTCTTT. Its translation: CASSRWGPEAFF.

The genes are TRBV5-5 and TRBJ1-2; tentative D call: TRBD1 (5 bases). The germline CDR1 and CDR2 sequences are SGHKS and YYEKEE (reference sequence). The CDR3 has 13 amino acids. Between the trimmed V and J ends, which lost 4 bases and 5 bases, there was a span of 12 bases. The chain's CDR3 is CASSQDIGYGYTF. In DNA, the CDR3 is TGTGCCAGCAGCCAGGACATCGGATATGGCTACACCTTC.

This chain uses TRBV5-4 with TRBJ2-7; TRBD2 is a possible D gene (5 bases). The V gene's germline CDR1 is SGHNT and CDR2 YYREEE (reference sequence). This CDR3 comprises 14 residues. The V end was cut by 0 bases, the J end by 3 bases, with 10 bases between. The CDR3 DNA reads TGTGCCAGCAGCTTGGGCGGGCCTGGCTACGAGCAGTACTTC. It is translated as CASSLGGPGYEQYF.

V and J are TRBV11-2 and TRBJ2-7, with 9 nucleotides matching TRBD2. The length of the CDR3 is 16 residues. CDR1 is SGHAT and CDR2 is FQNNGV in the germline V gene. J was trimmed by 3 bases and V by 4 bases; bases with no gene match: 10. CDR3: CASSSLASGTYYEQYF. CDR3 bases: TGTGCCAGCAGCTCCCTGGCTAGCGGGACCTACTACGAGCAGTACTTC.

The chain joins TRBV7-2 to TRBJ1-2; 7 nucleotides match TRBD1. V shed 4 bases, J shed 1 base, and the junction held 3 bases outside the gene matches. CDR3 length equals 14 residues. Germline CDR1 is SGHTA and CDR2 is FQGNSA. CDR3 loop: CASSWDRFNYGYTF. CDR3 DNA sequence: TGTGCCAGCAGCTGGGACAGATTTAACTATGGCTACACCTTC. Supplemented by reference TRBV7-2 and TRBJ1-2, the full variable domain reads GAGVSQSPSNKVTEKGKDVELRCDPISGHTALYWYRQSLGQGLEFLIYFQGNSAPDKSGLPSDRFSAERTGGSVSTLTIQRTQQEDSAVYLCASSWDRFNYGYTFGSGTRLTVV.

This clone was seen once. The rearrangement uses TRBV19 and TRBJ2-4, with a tentative D call TRBD1 (6 bases). This CDR3 spans 14 amino acids. From germline, CDR1 is LNHDA and CDR2 SQIVND (reference sequence). The V end lost 0 bases, the J end lost 6 bases, and 9 bases lay between the germline ends. CDR3 loop: CASSIDSRGNIQYF. CDR3 nucleotide sequence: TGTGCCAGTAGTATAGATTCCAGGGGAAACATTCAGTACTTC. Together with reference TRBV19 and TRBJ2-4, the CDR3 gives the full variable domain: DGGITQSPKYLFRKEGQNVTLSCEQNLNHDAMYWYRQDPGQGLRLIYYSQIVNDFQKGDIAEGYSVSREKKESFPLTVTSAQKNPTAFYLCASSIDSRGNIQYFGAGTRLSVL.

The V and J genes are TRBV15 and TRBJ2-6, with D unresolved. Per germline, CDR1 LNHNV and CDR2 YYDKDF (reference sequence). The V end was cut by 6 bases, the J end by 0 bases, with 15 bases between. CDR3 length equals 17 residues. DNA of the CDR3: TGTGCCACCAGTCCCATTGGGCACGGCTCTGGGGCCAACGTCCTGACTTTC. It encodes CATSPIGHGSGANVLTF. The whole variable domain, remainder taken from reference TRBV15 and TRBJ2-6, is DAMVIQNPRYQVTQFGKPVTLSCSQTLNHNVMYWYQQKSSQAPKLLFHYYDKDFNNEADTPDNFQSRRPNTSFCFLDIRSPGLGDTAMYLCATSPIGHGSGANVLTFGAGSRLTVL.

This chain connects TRBV2 to TRBJ2-7, with no clear D. The CDR3 length is 11 residues. Looked up from germline, CDR1 is SNHLY and CDR2 is FYNNEI. V lost 5 bases and J lost 4, with 6 bases in between. This chain's CDR3 is CASSRAYEQYF. The CDR3 DNA is TGTGCCAGCAGTCGAGCGTACGAGCAGTACTTC. The full variable domain, rest sourced from reference TRBV2 and TRBJ2-7, is EPEVTQTPSHQVTQMGQEVILRCVPISNHLYFYWYRQILGQKVEFLVSFYNNEISEKSEIFDDQFSVERPDGSNFTLKIRSTKLEDSAMYFCASSRAYEQYFGPGTRLTVT.